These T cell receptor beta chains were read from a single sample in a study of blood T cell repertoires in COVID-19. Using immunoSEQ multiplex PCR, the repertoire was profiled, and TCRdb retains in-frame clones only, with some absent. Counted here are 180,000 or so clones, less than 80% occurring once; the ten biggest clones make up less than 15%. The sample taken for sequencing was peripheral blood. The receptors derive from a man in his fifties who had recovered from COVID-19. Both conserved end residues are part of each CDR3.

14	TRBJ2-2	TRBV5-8	CASSLDRPTGELFF
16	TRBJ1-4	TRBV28	CASSPSGGQGNEKLFF
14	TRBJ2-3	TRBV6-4	CASSDSIGGDTQYF
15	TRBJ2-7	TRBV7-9	CASSFPSFSRGEQYF
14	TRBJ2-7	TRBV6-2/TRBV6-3	CATTPAGGHDEQYF
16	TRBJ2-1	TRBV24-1	CATSDIGLAGGGEQFF
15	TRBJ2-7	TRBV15	CATSRPASGSSEQYF
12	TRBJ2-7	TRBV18	CASSPSYREQYF
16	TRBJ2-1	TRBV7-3	CASSATGSTLYNEQFF
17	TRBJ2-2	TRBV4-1	CASSQLTSGSGAGELFF
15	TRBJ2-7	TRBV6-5	CASSHLSQGALEQYF
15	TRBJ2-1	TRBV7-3	CASSSRLAGVEEQFF
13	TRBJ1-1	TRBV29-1	CSVEENRDTEAFF
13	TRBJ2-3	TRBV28	CASSYSGGDTQYF
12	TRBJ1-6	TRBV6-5	CASSTGNSPLHF
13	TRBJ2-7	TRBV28	CASSLTSYYEQYF
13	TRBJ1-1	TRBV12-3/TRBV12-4	CASTMTGLTEAFF
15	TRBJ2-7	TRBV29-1	CSVEGDGTGVGEQYF
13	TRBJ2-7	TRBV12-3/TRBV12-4	CASSRRTSNEQYF
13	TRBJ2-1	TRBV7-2	CASSSIRGNEQFF